The subject of this entry is one T cell receptor beta chain. The germline V gene has CDR1 SGHKS and CDR2 YYEKEE (reference sequence). The V and J ends lost 6 bases and 8 bases respectively, with 21 bases between them. CDR3 length: 15 residues. Libraries were prepared by immunoSEQ multiplex PCR; TCRdb keeps only in-frame clonotypes and omits some of them. The sample lists roughly 130,000 clones, about four fifths occurring once. The data are from a study of blood T cell repertoires in COVID-19. Overall study context: COVID-19 samples collected from the United States, Italy and Spain covered acute and convalescent phases. T cells, B-cell-depleted T cells, or PBMCs supplied cDNA or gDNA.

The rearrangement joins TRBV5-5 to TRBJ2-1; tentatively, D is TRBD2 (6 bases). The clonotype was recovered from a woman in her 30s who had recovered from COVID-19. Sequencing was carried out using peripheral blood. The CDR3 sequence: CASTYGLSGVDEQFF. The CDR3 coding sequence is TGTGCCAGCACCTATGGACTAAGCGGCGTCGATGAGCAGTTCTTC.